These 26 T cell receptor beta chains came from one sample sequenced in a study of STAT5B mutations in CD4+ large granular lymphocyte leukemia. The protocol was immunoSEQ multiplex PCR, while the TCRdb copy is restricted to in-frame clones and leaves out a portion. Of tens of thousands of clones listed, about three quarters are singletons. The sample was CD4+ T cells from blood buffy coats. The receptors shown here come from a human donor in good health.

The rearrangement links TRBV28 to TRBJ1-5, with D possibly TRBD1 on 5 matching bases. In germline, CDR1 is MDHEN, CDR2 SYDVKM. This CDR3 is 16 amino acids long. Trimming cost V 2 bases and J 7 bases, with 18 bases left between them. The CDR3 nucleotides are TGTGCCAGCAGTTTAGGGGAAGTGGGGGGTCTACAGCCCCAGCATTTT. Amino acid sequence: CASSLGEVGGLQPQHF. The full variable domain, with the rest looked up from reference TRBV28 and TRBJ1-5, is DVKVTQSSRYLVKRTGEKVFLECVQDMDHENMFWYRQDPGLGLRLIYFSYDVKMKEKGDIPEGYSVSREKKERFSLILESASTNQTSMYLCASSLGEVGGLQPQHFGDGTRLSIL.

This clone was seen only once. The chain couples TRBV28 to TRBJ1-1, with D possibly TRBD1 on 6 matching bases. The germline V and J ends were trimmed by 4 bases and 4 bases, with 16 bases remaining between them. This CDR3 is built from 15 residues. Germline V CDR1 and CDR2: MDHEN, SYDVKM. The CDR3 here is CASSSSQGWGTEAFF. The DNA for the CDR3 is TGTGCCAGCAGTTCCTCCCAGGGGTGGGGCACTGAAGCTTTCTTT.

The chain couples TRBV28 to TRBJ1-1; D possibly corresponds to TRBD1 (5 bases). Per germline, CDR1 MDHEN and CDR2 SYDVKM. V dropped 6 bases and J dropped 1 base, with 15 bases sitting between them. This CDR3 region has 15 residues. CDR3 coding DNA: TGTGCCAGCAGCCCCAGTTCTGGACAGAACACTGAAGCTTTCTTT. Its translation is CASSPSSGQNTEAFF.

The gene calls are TRBV19 and TRBJ1-6; 7 bases match TRBD1. The CDR3 is 17 amino acids. Unmatched junction bases numbered 12, after V lost 3 bases and J lost 7 bases. In germline, CDR1 is LNHDA, CDR2 SQIVND (reference sequence). DNA of the CDR3: TGTGCCAGTAGTATGGGGGGGACAGCTATAGGAAATTCACCCCTCCACTTT. Translation gives CASSMGGTAIGNSPLHF.

This rearrangement joins TRBV28 to TRBJ2-7, with D maybe TRBD1 (6 bases). The CDR3 consists of 14 residues. Germline V gene lookup returns CDR1 MDHEN and CDR2 SYDVKM. The V end lost 5 bases, the J end lost 3 bases, and 14 bases lay between the germline ends. CDR3 region: CASSPSGQRYEQYF. Here the CDR3 DNA reads TGTGCCAGCAGTCCCTCCGGACAGCGCTACGAGCAGTACTTC.

The rearrangement uses TRBV4-2 and TRBJ2-3; D may be TRBD2 (7 bases). Germline V gene lookup returns CDR1 LGHNA and CDR2 YNFKEQ. Trimming removed 0 bases from V and 2 bases from J, with 12 bases in between. The CDR3 loop spans 16 amino acids. The CDR3 coding sequence is TGTGCCAGCAGCCAAGATCCGGGGGGCTACACAGATACGCAGTATTTT. As protein: CASSQDPGGYTDTQYF.

The genes are TRBV28 and TRBJ1-5; TRBD1 agrees at 9 bases. The germline gives CDR1 MDHEN, CDR2 SYDVKM. The CDR3 contains 14 residues. Germline trimming cut 6 bases from V and 5 bases from J; bases unmatched to any gene: 5. CDR3 nucleotide sequence: TGTGCCAGCAGCGAACAGGGGGCCCATCAGCCCCAGCATTTT. It codes for CASSEQGAHQPQHF.

V gene TRBV6-1 combines with J gene TRBJ2-1; D perhaps matches TRBD2 (6 bases). Germline V gene sequence: CDR1 MNHNS, CDR2 SASEGT. V gave up 7 bases and J gave up 4 bases, with 11 bases separating them. CDR3 length: 13 amino acids. The DNA of the CDR3 is TGTGCCAGCACTGGTAGCGGATACAATGAGCAGTTCTTC. It is translated as CASTGSGYNEQFF.

The gene calls are TRBV28 and TRBJ2-3, with TRBD1 as a possible D gene (6 bases). The CDR3 length is 16 residues. CDR1 is MDHEN, CDR2 SYDVKM, per germline. The V end lost 6 bases, the J end lost 2 bases, and 18 bases lay between the germline ends. This chain's CDR3 is CASSPHSTGYTDTQYF. CDR3 DNA sequence: TGTGCCAGCAGCCCTCATTCAACAGGGTACACAGATACGCAGTATTTT. The full variable domain, with the rest looked up from reference TRBV28 and TRBJ2-3, is DVKVTQSSRYLVKRTGEKVFLECVQDMDHENMFWYRQDPGLGLRLIYFSYDVKMKEKGDIPEGYSVSREKKERFSLILESASTNQTSMYLCASSPHSTGYTDTQYFGPGTRLTVL.

V gene TRBV30 combines with J gene TRBJ2-7; D is unclear. V lost 3 bases and J lost 2, with 11 bases in between. CDR3 length equals 13 residues. CDR1 is GTSNPN, CDR2 SVGIG, per germline (reference sequence). The CDR3 protein is CAWRRQPAYEQYF. CDR3 DNA sequence: TGTGCCTGGAGAAGGCAACCCGCCTACGAGCAGTACTTC. Full variable domain (missing parts from reference TRBV30 and TRBJ2-7): SQTIHQWPATLVQPVGSPLSLECTVEGTSNPNLYWYRQAAGRGLQLLFYSVGIGQISSEVPQNLSASRPQDRQFILSSKKLLLSDSGFYLCAWRRQPAYEQYFGPGTRLTVT.

V and J are TRBV6-1 and TRBJ1-4; a possible D gene is TRBD1 (5 bases). Germline values: CDR1 MNHNS, CDR2 SASEGT. V lost 7 bases, J lost 4 bases, and 13 bases lay in between. The CDR3 covers 14 residues. CDR3 sequence (DNA): TGTGCCAGCAAGAACAGGTGGGATAATGAAAAACTGTTTTTT. It translates to CASKNRWDNEKLFF.

V usage is TRBV28 and J usage is TRBJ1-1; D remains ambiguous. The CDR3 runs to 13 residues. Germline CDR1 is MDHEN and CDR2 is SYDVKM. The V gene lost 6 bases and the J gene lost 0 bases, with 8 bases spanning the gap. The CDR3 nucleotides are TGTGCCAGCAGGACCGGTATGAACACTGAAGCTTTCTTT. Translated, it gives CASRTGMNTEAFF.

V usage is TRBV4-2 and J usage is TRBJ2-2; 8 nucleotides line up with TRBD2. The V and J ends lost 0 bases and 3 bases, in that order; junction bases with no gene match: 6. This CDR3 is 17 amino acids long. Per germline, CDR1 LGHNA and CDR2 YNFKEQ. The chain's CDR3 is CASSQDMRRGDTGELFF. The DNA for the CDR3 is TGTGCCAGCAGCCAAGATATGCGGCGGGGGGACACCGGGGAGCTGTTTTTT.

V is TRBV4-1 and J is TRBJ1-2; D not certain. There are 12 residues in the CDR3. Germline-derived CDR1 and CDR2 are MGHRA and YSYEKL. Trimming shortened V by 5 bases and J by 10 bases, and 14 bases separated the two germline ends. CDR3 nucleotide sequence: TGCGCCAGCAGCACTCCGTATATGGACTACACCTTC. Protein: CASSTPYMDYTF.

The genes are TRBV27 and TRBJ1-1; D may be TRBD1 (6 bases). Trimming removed 0 bases at V and 4 bases at J, with 12 bases between. CDR1 MNHEY and CDR2 SMNVEV come from the germline V gene (reference sequence). The CDR3 length is 15 residues. CDR3 in amino acids: CASSLSTTQGTEAFF. CDR3 coding DNA: TGTGCCAGCAGTTTATCGACCACACAGGGCACTGAAGCTTTCTTT.

V and J are TRBV29-1 and TRBJ1-2; D remains unclear. The germline V and J ends were trimmed by 4 bases and 6 bases, with 3 bases remaining between them. The CDR3 is 9 amino acids. Germline V CDR1 and CDR2: SQVTM, ANQGSEA. The CDR3 here is CSVGDGYTF. The CDR3 bases are TGCAGCGTTGGAGATGGCTACACCTTC.

The chain uses TRBV6-1 and TRBJ2-1, with 7 bases that match TRBD2. V was clipped by 8 bases and J by 5 bases; unmatched bases: 9. CDR3 length: 14 amino acids. CDR1 and CDR2 (germline): MNHNS, SASEGT. The CDR3 is CASAPGTTNNEQFF. The CDR3 nucleotides are TGTGCCAGCGCCCCCGGGACTACCAACAATGAGCAGTTCTTC.

This clone was seen only a few times. The chain carries TRBV5-1 and TRBJ2-2; TRBD2 matches at 11 bases. The CDR3 extends over 15 amino acids. J was trimmed by 5 bases and V by 4 bases; bases with no gene match: 4. Per germline, CDR1 SGHRS and CDR2 YFSETQ. In DNA, the CDR3 is TGCGCCAGCAGCATGACTAGCGGGACGACCGGGGAGCTGTTTTTT. It is translated as CASSMTSGTTGELFF.

The gene calls are TRBV5-6 and TRBJ2-3; 10 nucleotides align to TRBD2. Trimming at V came to 2 bases and at J to 4 bases, leaving 1 base not matched to a gene. The CDR3 sequence is 14 residues long. Germline V lookup: CDR1 SGHDT, CDR2 YYEEEE. CDR3 loop: CASSFSGGADTQYF. For the CDR3, the DNA is TGTGCCAGCAGCTTCAGCGGGGGGGCAGATACGCAGTATTTT.

This chain links TRBV5-1 with TRBJ2-2; 7 nucleotides agree with TRBD1. CDR1 is SGHRS and CDR2 is YFSETQ in the germline V gene. With 4 bases clipped from V and 3 bases from J, the junction kept 9 bases outside the gene matches. The CDR3 extends over 16 amino acids. CDR3 sequence: CASSLQGIGDTGELFF. In DNA, the CDR3 is TGCGCCAGCAGCCTACAGGGGATTGGGGACACCGGGGAGCTGTTTTTT.

J is TRBJ2-6 and V is TRBV4-1; D might be TRBD2 (5 bases). The CDR3 consists of 19 residues. Germline V gives CDR1 MGHRA, CDR2 YSYEKL. V lost 1 base, J lost 4 bases, and 20 bases lay in between. The CDR3 DNA sequence: TGCGCCAGCAGCCAAGGTATTGGGCGGGCCCGGGCCGGGGCCAACGTCCTGACTTTC. This encodes CASSQGIGRARAGANVLTF.

This clone was recorded only once. The chain is built from TRBV4-1 and TRBJ1-4; D is ambiguous. The CDR3 is 15 amino acids. V gave up 0 bases and J gave up 8 bases, with 13 bases separating them. The germline gives CDR1 MGHRA, CDR2 YSYEKL. The CDR3 DNA reads TGCGCCAGCAGCCAAGATAATAAAAGGGCGGAAAAACTGTTTTTT. It encodes CASSQDNKRAEKLFF.

J is TRBJ2-3 and V is TRBV19; 8 positions match TRBD1. The CDR3 covers 15 residues. V gave up 6 bases and J gave up 1 base; unmatched junction bases: 6. Looked up from germline, CDR1 is LNHDA and CDR2 is SQIVND (reference sequence). The CDR3: CASRDEDRGTDTQYF. The CDR3 nucleotides are TGTGCCAGTAGGGACGAGGACAGGGGCACAGATACGCAGTATTTT.

The chain recombines TRBV15 with TRBJ1-2; a possible D gene is TRBD1 (5 bases). V gave up 1 base and J gave up 4 bases, with 10 bases separating them. CDR1 and CDR2 (germline): LNHNV, YYDKDF (reference sequence). The CDR3 covers 14 residues. CDR3 amino acids: CATSRGGDGYGYTF. The CDR3 coding sequence is TGTGCCACCAGCAGAGGAGGGGACGGCTATGGCTACACCTTC.

This clone appeared a few times. The chain has TRBV28 and TRBJ1-1; weak D call: TRBD1 (5 bases). Deletions cut 5 bases from V and 11 bases from J, with 12 bases between. Per the germline V gene, CDR1 is MDHEN and CDR2 is SYDVKM. There are 11 residues in the CDR3. CDR3 nucleotide sequence: TGTGCCAGCAGTCTCAGGGTTACGGCTTTCTTT. The encoded protein is CASSLRVTAFF.

This clone was seen only a few times. The chain combines TRBV30 with TRBJ2-2; no clear D gene. The CDR3 length is 13 residues. CDR1 and CDR2 from the germline V gene are GTSNPN and SVGIG (reference sequence). V was clipped by 4 bases and J by 1 base, with 7 bases between them. CDR3 nucleotide sequence: TGTGCCTGGACGTTGGGGAACACCGGGGAGCTGTTTTTT. Encoded protein: CAWTLGNTGELFF.